By share of the sample, the clone carrying this TCR beta chain is medium-sized (0.01 to 0.1%). The template was genomic DNA from peripheral blood, not RNA. TRB rearrangements spanning V, D and J were amplified using mixed TRB-A/B primers. One entry per CDR3 protein results from TCRdb running MiXCR on the multiplex PCR reads. The repertoire holds 10,000 to 15,000 distinct CDR3 sequences, with 35% as singletons. This entry is derived from a study of T cell repertoires in aging, cancer and after chemotherapy. Sequences were obtained from blood. This receptor was identified in a human donor in good health. The donor label of this sample is uncertain.

CDR3 sequence: CASSLSGGEQFF. CDR3 sequence (DNA): TGTGCCAGCAGCTTGTCTGGGGGTGAGCAGTTCTTC. This chain uses TRBV5-5 with TRBJ2-1; D may match TRBD1 or TRBD2 (5 bases each). Germline V lookup: CDR1 SGHKS, CDR2 YYEKEE (reference sequence). The CDR3 extends over 12 amino acids. Trimming removed 1 base at V and 9 bases at J, with 8 bases between. Looking up the rest from reference TRBV5-5 and TRBJ2-1 gives the full variable domain: DAGVTQSPTHLIKTRGQQVTLRCSPISGHKSVSWYQQVLGQGPQFIFQYYEKEERGRGNFPDRFSARQFPNYSSELNVNALLLGDSALYLCASSLSGGEQFFGPGTRLTVL.